What follows are 32 T cell receptor beta chains derived from one specimen sequenced in a study of technical replicates of blood from several donors. Assay used: immunoSEQ multiplex PCR; TCRdb lists only in-frame clones, some missing. The sample has about 56,000 clones; 93% are singletons. The sequenced material came from PBMCs. These receptors were obtained from a human donor in good health. Some clones in this sample may be carry-over from other donors' samples.

The chain combines TRBV9 with TRBJ2-1; 11 positions agree with TRBD1. CDR3 length: 16 residues. Per the germline V gene, CDR1 is SGDLS and CDR2 is YYNGEE. V lost 8 bases to trimming and J lost 5 bases; unmatched junction nucleotides: 12. The CDR3 sequence: CASALRTGGLHNEQFF. The CDR3 DNA reads as TGTGCCAGTGCCCTTCGGACAGGGGGCTTACACAATGAGCAGTTCTTC. The variable domain in full, with the rest retrieved from reference TRBV9 and TRBJ2-1, is DSGVTQTPKHLITATGQRVTLRCSPRSGDLSVYWYQQSLDQGLQFLIQYYNGEERAKGNILERFSAQQFPDLHSELNLSSLELGDSALYFCASALRTGGLHNEQFFGPGTRLTVL.

This chain connects TRBV5-4 to TRBJ1-2, with TRBD1 matching over 7 bases. Per germline, CDR1 SGHNT and CDR2 YYREEE (reference sequence). CDR3 length: 15 amino acids. The trim removed 4 bases at V and 4 bases at J, leaving 10 bases unmatched. Here the CDR3 DNA reads TGTGCCAGCAGCCCCGGACAGGCTAGCTTCTATGGCTACACCTTC. As protein: CASSPGQASFYGYTF. The complete variable domain, with remaining parts taken from reference TRBV5-4 and TRBJ1-2, reads ETGVTQSPTHLIKTRGQQVTLRCSSQSGHNTVSWYQQALGQGPQFIFQYYREEENGRGNFPPRFSGLQFPNYSSELNVNALELDDSALYLCASSPGQASFYGYTFGSGTRLTVV.

The genes are TRBV15 and TRBJ2-3; TRBD2 agrees at 10 bases. CDR1 LNHNV and CDR2 YYDKDF come from the germline V gene (reference sequence). With V trimmed by 2 bases and J by 4 bases, 15 bases remained unmatched. CDR3 length: 19 residues. Here the CDR3 reads CATSRTLAGTSAVADTQYF. In nucleotides, the CDR3 is TGTGCCACCAGCAGAACCTTGGCCGGGACTAGCGCCGTGGCAGATACGCAGTATTTT.

V usage is TRBV19 and J usage is TRBJ1-5; a weak D match, TRBD1 (5 bases). The V gene's germline CDR1 is LNHDA and CDR2 SQIVND (reference sequence). The CDR3 runs to 13 residues. V was trimmed by 8 bases and J by 6 bases, leaving 14 bases between them. The CDR3: CASHQGWGQPQHF. The CDR3 DNA is TGTGCCAGTCACCAGGGTTGGGGTCAGCCCCAGCATTTT. The entire variable domain, with the rest obtained from reference TRBV19 and TRBJ1-5, is as follows: DGGITQSPKYLFRKEGQNVTLSCEQNLNHDAMYWYRQDPGQGLRLIYYSQIVNDFQKGDIAEGYSVSREKKESFPLTVTSAQKNPTAFYLCASHQGWGQPQHFGDGTRLSIL.

J is TRBJ2-7 and V is TRBV7-6; TRBD1 matches 7 bases. Looked up from germline, CDR1 is SGHVS and CDR2 is FNYEAQ. CDR3 length: 14 amino acids. V trimming: 2 bases; J trimming: 6 bases; junction bases outside the gene matches: 7. The CDR3 spells CASSLRQGVVEQYF. The CDR3 DNA reads TGTGCCAGCAGCTTAAGGCAGGGGGTCGTCGAGCAGTACTTC.

The V gene is TRBV9, the J gene TRBJ1-1, with 7 bases identical to TRBD1. The V gene end was trimmed by 4 bases and the J gene end by 5 bases; junction bases not matched to a gene: 17. The CDR3 covers 17 residues. CDR1 and CDR2 from the germline V gene are SGDLS and YYNGEE. CDR3 sequence reads: CASSSAGTASHGTEAFF. The CDR3 DNA sequence: TGTGCCAGCAGCTCCGCAGGGACAGCTTCACATGGGACTGAAGCTTTCTTT.

J is TRBJ2-3 and V is TRBV4-1; D possibly corresponds to TRBD1 (5 bases). Germline CDR1 MGHRA, CDR2 YSYEKL. V was clipped by 2 bases and J by 4 bases, with 10 bases between them. This CDR3 has 14 amino acids. Here the CDR3 DNA reads TGCGCCAGCAGCCAACAGGGTATATCAGATACGCAGTATTTT. Encoded protein: CASSQQGISDTQYF.

This clone was recorded once. CDR3 sequence reads: CASETEISNQPQHF. For the CDR3, the DNA is TGTGCCAGCGAAACTGAGATTAGCAATCAGCCCCAGCATTTT. V usage is TRBV2 and J usage is TRBJ1-5; D remains unclear. The length of the CDR3 is 14 residues. Trimming pared 8 bases from V and 0 bases from J, leaving 11 bases between. Germline values: CDR1 SNHLY, CDR2 FYNNEI.

V gene TRBV10-3 combines with J gene TRBJ1-2, with TRBD1 matching 9 bases. CDR1 is ENHRY, CDR2 SYGVKD, per germline. The CDR3 consists of 13 residues. Trimming cost V 5 bases and J 7 bases; bases outside gene matches: 5. The CDR3 protein is CAISRDRVGGYTF. CDR3 DNA: TGTGCCATCAGTCGGGACAGGGTGGGTGGCTACACCTTC.

Note on this clone: Germline and junction disagree at one end, which may indicate a read error. The rearrangement links TRBV4-2 to TRBJ2-3, with 10 bases aligning to TRBD2. This CDR3 comprises 19 residues. Germline-derived CDR1 and CDR2 are LGHNA and YNFKEQ. The CDR3 DNA follows: TGTGCCAGCAGCGAAGACGGTTCGGCTAGCGGGAGTGACACAGATACGCAGTATTTT. Translation gives CASSEDGSASGSDTDTQYF.

The V call is TRBV6-4, the J call TRBJ1-4; D gene uncertain. The germline gives CDR1 MRHNA, CDR2 SNTAGT. This CDR3 spans 12 amino acids. V lost 5 bases to trimming and J lost 4 bases, with 5 bases between them. Written as DNA, the CDR3 is TGTGCCAGCAGTTCGGTTAATGAAAAACTGTTTTTT. Its translation is CASSSVNEKLFF.

In this sample, this clone turned up many times. The chain has TRBV6-4 and TRBJ2-3, with TRBD2 matching 11 bases. The CDR3 consists of 16 residues. Trimming at V came to 4 bases and at J to 2 bases, leaving 5 bases not matched to a gene. Looked up from germline, CDR1 is MRHNA and CDR2 is SNTAGT. The chain's CDR3 is CASSVGTSGHTDTQYF. As DNA, the CDR3 is TGTGCCAGCAGTGTAGGGACTAGCGGCCACACAGATACGCAGTATTTT.

This chain connects TRBV4-3 to TRBJ1-2; D remains unclear. This CDR3 is 15 amino acids long. The germline V gene encodes CDR1 LGHNA and CDR2 YSLEER. The V and J ends lost 0 bases and 5 bases respectively, with 13 bases between them. The CDR3 protein is CASSQDRLQRYGYTF. CDR3 sequence (DNA): TGCGCCAGCAGCCAAGATAGGCTCCAGCGGTATGGCTACACCTTC.

The J gene is TRBJ2-2, the V gene TRBV4-1, with 13 bases fitting TRBD2. The CDR3 totals 18 residues. The germline gives CDR1 MGHRA, CDR2 YSYEKL. Trimming cost V 2 bases and J 3 bases; bases outside gene matches: 6. The DNA of the CDR3 is TGCGCCAGCAGCCAACCAATGACTAGCGGGAGGTACACCGGGGAGCTGTTTTTT. Protein product: CASSQPMTSGRYTGELFF.

This chain joins TRBV5-6 and TRBJ2-3; TRBD1 is a possible D gene (6 bases). CDR1 SGHDT and CDR2 YYEEEE come from the germline V gene. The CDR3 is 16 residues long. The ends were cut back, 4 bases at V and 0 bases at J, with 15 bases in the middle. The CDR3 loop reads CASSARTVTSTDTQYF. CDR3 DNA sequence: TGTGCCAGCAGCGCCAGGACAGTGACTAGCACAGATACGCAGTATTTT.

The rearrangement joins TRBV9 to TRBJ2-5; possibly TRBD2 for D (8 bases). Trimming removed 6 bases from V and 1 base from J, with 22 bases in between. The CDR3 has 17 residues. Germline V gene lookup returns CDR1 SGDLS and CDR2 YYNGEE. The CDR3 DNA reads TGTGCCAGCACCCCCGGGGGGGGCAGGGGGTCCCAAGAGACCCAGTACTTC. Amino acids: CASTPGGGRGSQETQYF. The entire variable domain, with the rest obtained from reference TRBV9 and TRBJ2-5, is as follows: DSGVTQTPKHLITATGQRVTLRCSPRSGDLSVYWYQQSLDQGLQFLIQYYNGEERAKGNILERFSAQQFPDLHSELNLSSLELGDSALYFCASTPGGGRGSQETQYFGPGTRLLVL.

This CDR3 reads CASSPLLPMDTEAFF. CDR3 DNA: TGTGCCAGCAGCCCACTTCTCCCTATGGACACTGAAGCTTTCTTT. This sequence joins TRBV7-9 and TRBJ1-1; the D is unclear. This CDR3 contains 15 residues. Germline CDR1 and CDR2: SEHNR and FQNEAQ (reference sequence). Trimming removed 5 bases at V and 3 bases at J, with 16 bases between.

CDR3 residues: CASSLPGGANYGYTF. The CDR3 region has the DNA TGTGCCAGCAGCTTACCAGGGGGAGCTAACTATGGCTACACCTTC. V gene TRBV5-8 combines with J gene TRBJ1-2; 7 nucleotides align to TRBD1. Germline-derived CDR1 and CDR2 are SGHTS and YDEGEE. The CDR3 totals 15 residues. V was pared by 2 bases and J by 0 bases, with 4 bases of the junction left unmatched.

The chain couples TRBV2 to TRBJ1-5; 9 bases agree with TRBD1. This CDR3 comprises 14 residues. Germline V gene lookup returns CDR1 SNHLY and CDR2 FYNNEI. Germline trimming cut 0 bases from V and 9 bases from J; bases unmatched to any gene: 3. The CDR3 nucleotides read TGTGCCAGCAGTGAAGCGACAGGGGGTCTGCCCCAGCATTTT. As protein: CASSEATGGLPQHF.

This clone was detected once. V and J are TRBV7-3 and TRBJ1-1; TRBD1 matches 11 bases. V dropped 3 bases and J dropped 5; count of bases not matched to a gene: 5. The CDR3 is made up of 15 amino acids. The germline gives CDR1 SGHTA, CDR2 FQGTGA. This CDR3 reads CASSFSGTGGTEAFF. The CDR3, as DNA: TGTGCCAGCAGCTTCTCCGGGACAGGGGGGACTGAAGCTTTCTTT.

The CDR3 protein is CASSLFGSNSPLHF. The CDR3 coding sequence is TGTGCCAGCAGCTTATTTGGGAGTAATTCACCCCTCCACTTT. This chain uses TRBV7-3 with TRBJ1-6; no clear D gene. The CDR3 sequence is 14 residues long. V was pared by 2 bases and J by 6 bases, with 8 bases between. CDR1 is SGHTA and CDR2 is FQGTGA in the germline V gene.

The chain combines TRBV14 with TRBJ1-1; D not certain. CDR1 and CDR2 (germline): SGHDN, FVKESK. The CDR3 extends over 17 amino acids. Between the trimmed V and J ends, which lost 4 bases and 0 bases, there was a span of 18 bases. The CDR3 loop is CASSPLRSGSMNTEAFF. DNA of the CDR3: TGTGCCAGCAGCCCCCTTCGCTCGGGATCCATGAACACTGAAGCTTTCTTT.

The V and J genes are TRBV10-3 and TRBJ2-3, with 12 positions matching TRBD2. The CDR3 is 14 amino acids. The germline V gene has CDR1 ENHRY and CDR2 SYGVKD. Trimming at V came to 6 bases and at J to 6 bases, leaving 4 bases not matched to a gene. The CDR3 DNA sequence: TGTGCCATCAGCCCGGGACTAGCGGGTGATACGCAGTATTTT. This gives the protein CAISPGLAGDTQYF.

The rearrangement links TRBV5-6 to TRBJ2-3; TRBD2 matches 9 bases. The CDR3 length is 14 residues. Trimming took 0 bases from V and 6 from J; bases not matched to a gene: 2. Germline lookup yields CDR1 SGHDT and CDR2 YYEEEE. CDR3 DNA: TGTGCCAGCAGCTTGGTAGCGGGGGCCGATACGCAGTATTTT. Translated, it gives CASSLVAGADTQYF.

The rearrangement joins TRBV6-1 to TRBJ2-7, with a possible D match to TRBD1 (5 bases). CDR1 and CDR2 from the germline V gene are MNHNS and SASEGT. CDR3 size: 14 residues. Trimming took 4 bases from V and 3 from J, leaving 13 bases between them. Written as DNA, the CDR3 is TGTGCCAGCAGTGTTGTTACAGGCTACTACGAGCAGTACTTC. It yields the protein CASSVVTGYYEQYF.

The V call is TRBV7-8, the J call TRBJ1-1; D might be TRBD1 (6 bases). V was clipped by 4 bases and J by 3 bases, with 12 bases between them. The CDR3 spans 14 residues. Germline-derived CDR1 and CDR2 are SGHVS and FQNEAQ. The DNA of the CDR3 is TGTGCCAGCAGCTCGGACAGCGGGGACACTGAAGCTTTCTTT. This gives the protein CASSSDSGDTEAFF.

This chain connects TRBV21-1 to TRBJ1-1; the DNA was not compared with TRBD1, the D call given in the table. TRBV21-1 corresponds to a pseudogene. This CDR3 is built from 20 residues. This CDR3 is CASSKRGPGQGVRGNTEAFF. CDR3 DNA: TGTGCCAGCAGCAAAAGGGGGCCGGGACAGGGGGTGAGAGGGAACACTGAAGCTTTCTTT.

The CDR3 coding sequence is TGTGCCAGCAGCTTGGGGGTTGGAGAGACTGAAGCTTTCTTT. Translation gives CASSLGVGETEAFF. V is TRBV5-6 and J is TRBJ1-1; D uncertain. The CDR3 is 14 amino acids. Per germline, CDR1 SGHDT and CDR2 YYEEEE. Trimming took off 0 bases at V and 5 bases at J, with 11 bases between the two ends.

The chain recombines TRBV5-1 with TRBJ1-4; 8 positions agree with TRBD1. This CDR3 has 18 amino acids. The trim removed 0 bases at V and 8 bases at J, leaving 15 bases unmatched. Germline loops: CDR1 SGHRS, CDR2 YFSETQ. CDR3 DNA sequence: TGCGCCAGCAGCTTGGCCGATGGCAGGGGGCGCCCGGGGGAAAAACTGTTTTTT. Protein sequence: CASSLADGRGRPGEKLFF.

The chain is built from TRBV4-3 and TRBJ2-7, with 10 bases aligning to TRBD2. V shed 0 bases and J 4 bases; nucleotides not matched to a gene: 15. From germline, CDR1 is LGHNA and CDR2 YSLEER. This CDR3 spans 19 amino acids. This CDR3 is CASSQDEVRLAGVGYEQYF. The CDR3 bases are TGCGCCAGCAGCCAAGATGAGGTTAGGCTAGCGGGAGTAGGTTACGAGCAGTACTTC.

The chain recombines TRBV7-2 with TRBJ2-3, with TRBD2 identical over 10 bases. Trimming took 6 bases from V and 3 from J; bases not matched to a gene: 9. The CDR3 runs 16 residues. Per germline, CDR1 SGHTA and CDR2 FQGNSA. CDR3 sequence: CASRRSSGSQTDTQYF. The CDR3, as DNA: TGTGCCAGCAGGCGATCTAGCGGGAGTCAAACAGATACGCAGTATTTT.

J is TRBJ2-1 and V is TRBV7-3; D possibly corresponds to TRBD2 (6 bases). This CDR3 is built from 17 residues. Trimming removed 1 base from V and 4 bases from J, with 17 bases in between. The germline V gene has CDR1 SGHTA and CDR2 FQGTGA. Here the CDR3 reads CASSLMVTGVGYNEQFF. Here the CDR3 DNA reads TGTGCCAGCAGCTTAATGGTTACGGGAGTAGGTTACAATGAGCAGTTCTTC. The full variable domain, in which reference TRBV7-3 and TRBJ2-1 provide the parts outside the CDR3, is GAGVSQTPSNKVTEKGKYVELRCDPISGHTALYWYRQSLGQGPEFLIYFQGTGAADDSGLPNDRFFAVRPEGSVSTLKIQRTERGDSAVYLCASSLMVTGVGYNEQFFGPGTRLTVL.